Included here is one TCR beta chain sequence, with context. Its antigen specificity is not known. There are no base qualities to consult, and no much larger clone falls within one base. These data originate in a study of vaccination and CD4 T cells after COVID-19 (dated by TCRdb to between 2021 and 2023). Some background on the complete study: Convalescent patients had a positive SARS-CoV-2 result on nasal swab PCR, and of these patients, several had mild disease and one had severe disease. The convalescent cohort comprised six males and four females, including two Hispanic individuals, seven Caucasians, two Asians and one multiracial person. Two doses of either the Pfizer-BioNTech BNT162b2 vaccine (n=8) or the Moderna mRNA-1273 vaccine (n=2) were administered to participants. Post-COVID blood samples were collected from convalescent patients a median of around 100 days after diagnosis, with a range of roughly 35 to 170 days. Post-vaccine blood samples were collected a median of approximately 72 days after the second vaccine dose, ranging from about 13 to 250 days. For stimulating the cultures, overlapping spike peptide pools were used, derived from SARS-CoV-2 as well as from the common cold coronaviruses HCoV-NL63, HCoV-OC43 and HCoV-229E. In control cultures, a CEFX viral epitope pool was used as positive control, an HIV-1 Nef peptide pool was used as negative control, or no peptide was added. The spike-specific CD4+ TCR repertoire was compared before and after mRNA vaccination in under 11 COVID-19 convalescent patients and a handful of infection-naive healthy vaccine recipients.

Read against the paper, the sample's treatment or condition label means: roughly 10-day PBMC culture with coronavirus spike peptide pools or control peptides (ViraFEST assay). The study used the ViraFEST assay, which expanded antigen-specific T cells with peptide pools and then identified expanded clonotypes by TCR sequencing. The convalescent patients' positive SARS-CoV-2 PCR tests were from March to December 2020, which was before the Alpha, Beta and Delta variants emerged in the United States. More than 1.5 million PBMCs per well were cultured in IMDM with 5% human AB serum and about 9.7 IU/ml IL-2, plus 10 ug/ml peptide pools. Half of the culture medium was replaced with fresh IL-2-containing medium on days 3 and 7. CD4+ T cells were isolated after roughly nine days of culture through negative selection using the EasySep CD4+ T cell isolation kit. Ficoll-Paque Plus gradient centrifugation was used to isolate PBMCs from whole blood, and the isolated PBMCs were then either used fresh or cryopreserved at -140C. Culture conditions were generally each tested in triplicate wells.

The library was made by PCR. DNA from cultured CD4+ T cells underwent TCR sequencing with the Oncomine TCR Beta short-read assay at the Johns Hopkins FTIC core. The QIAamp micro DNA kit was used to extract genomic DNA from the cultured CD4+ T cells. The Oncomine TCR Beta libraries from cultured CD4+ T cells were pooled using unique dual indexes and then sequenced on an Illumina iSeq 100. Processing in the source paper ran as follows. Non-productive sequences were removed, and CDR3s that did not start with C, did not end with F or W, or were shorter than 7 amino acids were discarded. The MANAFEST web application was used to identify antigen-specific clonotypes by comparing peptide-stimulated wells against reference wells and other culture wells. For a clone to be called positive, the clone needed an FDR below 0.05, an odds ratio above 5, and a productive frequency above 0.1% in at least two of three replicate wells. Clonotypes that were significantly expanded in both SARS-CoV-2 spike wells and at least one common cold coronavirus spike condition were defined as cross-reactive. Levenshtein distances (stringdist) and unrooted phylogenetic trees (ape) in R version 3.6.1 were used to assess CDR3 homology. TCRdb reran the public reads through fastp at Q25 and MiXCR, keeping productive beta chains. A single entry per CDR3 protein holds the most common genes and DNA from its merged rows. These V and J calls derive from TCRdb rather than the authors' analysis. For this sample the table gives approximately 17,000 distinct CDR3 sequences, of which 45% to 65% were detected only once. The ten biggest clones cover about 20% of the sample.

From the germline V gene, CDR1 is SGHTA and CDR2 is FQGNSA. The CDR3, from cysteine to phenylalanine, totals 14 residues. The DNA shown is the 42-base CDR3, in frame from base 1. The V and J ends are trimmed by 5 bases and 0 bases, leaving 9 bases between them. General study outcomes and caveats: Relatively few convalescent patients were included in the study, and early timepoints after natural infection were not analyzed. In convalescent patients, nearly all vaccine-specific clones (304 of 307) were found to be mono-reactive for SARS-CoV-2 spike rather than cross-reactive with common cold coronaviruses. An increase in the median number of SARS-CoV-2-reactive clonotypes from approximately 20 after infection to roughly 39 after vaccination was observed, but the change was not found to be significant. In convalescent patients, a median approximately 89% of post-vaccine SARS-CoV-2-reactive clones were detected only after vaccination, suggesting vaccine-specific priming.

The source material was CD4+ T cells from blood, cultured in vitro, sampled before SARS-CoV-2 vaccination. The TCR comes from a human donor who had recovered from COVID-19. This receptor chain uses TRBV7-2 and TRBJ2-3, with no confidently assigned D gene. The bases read TGTGCCAGCAGCCCTTTCGGCAGCACAGATACGCAGTATTTT. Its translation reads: CASSPFGSTDTQYF.